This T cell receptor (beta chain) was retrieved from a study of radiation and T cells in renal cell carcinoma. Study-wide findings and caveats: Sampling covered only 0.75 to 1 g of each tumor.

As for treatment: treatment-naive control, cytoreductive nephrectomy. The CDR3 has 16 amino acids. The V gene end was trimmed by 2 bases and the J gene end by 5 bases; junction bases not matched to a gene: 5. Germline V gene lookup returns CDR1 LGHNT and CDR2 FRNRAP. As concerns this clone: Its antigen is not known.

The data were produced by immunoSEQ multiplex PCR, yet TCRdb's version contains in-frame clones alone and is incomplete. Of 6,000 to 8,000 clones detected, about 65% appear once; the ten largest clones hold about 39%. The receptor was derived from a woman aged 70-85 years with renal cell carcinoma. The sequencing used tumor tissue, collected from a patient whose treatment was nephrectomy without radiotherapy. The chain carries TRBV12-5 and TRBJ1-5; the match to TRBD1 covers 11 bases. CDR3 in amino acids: CASGLPRTGGDQPQHF. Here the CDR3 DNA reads TGTGCTAGTGGTTTGCCCCGGACAGGGGGCGATCAGCCCCAGCATTTT.